Ten or more counts support the clone carrying this T cell receptor (beta chain). The antigen remains unidentified. This sample was taken from a study of T cell repertoires in cytomegalovirus infection. Study-wide results and limits: The ex vivo response was dominated by HLA-C-restricted CMV-specific TCR beta clonotypes. The cumulative frequency of public TCR beta families identified carriers of CMV plus the relevant HLA.

Germline-derived CDR1 and CDR2 are SNHLY and FYNNEI. The CDR3 has 16 amino acids. The V gene lost 4 bases and the J gene lost 0 bases, with 13 bases spanning the gap. TCRdb re-called the reads through MiXCR, storing one row per CDR3 protein. The data hold some 150,000 distinct CDR3 sequences, with 6.5% observed a single time. The receptor comes from a human donor in good health (CMV status not recorded). Some clones in this sample may be carry-over from other donors' samples. This chain links TRBV2 with TRBJ1-3; D is unclear. The sample was PBMCs. The CDR3 sequence: CASSARPVFSGNTIYF. The CDR3 DNA sequence: TGTGCCAGCAGTGCTCGACCGGTTTTCTCTGGAAACACCATATATTTT.